These 29 T cell receptor beta chains were all obtained from the same sample, sequenced in a study of CXCR3-negative and CXCR3-positive naive CD8 T cells. General study results and limits: Hydrophobicity of TRB CDR3s was greater in CXCR3-positive naive cells than in CXCR3-negative naive cells.

Which antigens these TCRs recognize remains unknown. The authors prepared UMI-labeled TRB cDNA libraries by 5' RACE. TCRdb reprocessed the 5' RACE reads and stores each CDR3 protein as one record, lacking DNA. This sample's clone table lists some 110,000 distinct CDR3 sequences. Sequencing was done on a sample of naive CXCR3+ CD8+ T cells from blood. The subset is: CD45RO-CCR7+CD27+CD95- naive CD8+ T cells expressing CXCR3 (TNR3+). The receptors were gathered from a human donor in good health. Some clones in this sample may be carry-over from other donors' samples.

The J gene is TRBJ1-5, the V gene TRBV20-1. The CDR3 is made up of 13 amino acids. The germline V gene encodes CDR1 DFQATT and CDR2 SNEGSKA (reference sequence). This CDR3 reads CSASGELNQPQHF.

The V and J genes are TRBV14 and TRBJ2-7; TCRdb calls TRBD1, which cannot be checked without DNA. The CDR3 runs 14 residues. CDR1 is SGHDN, CDR2 FVKESK, per germline. The CDR3 loop is CASSHGDGPYEQYF.

This chain connects TRBV5-1 to TRBJ2-6; absent DNA, TCRdb's TRBD2 call cannot be checked. CDR1 is SGHRS, CDR2 YFSETQ, per germline. This CDR3 has 17 residues. The CDR3 loop is CASSGGLAGAGANVLTF.

This chain uses TRBV28 with TRBJ2-7; as DNA is missing, the TRBD1 call by TCRdb cannot be tested. Per germline, CDR1 MDHEN and CDR2 SYDVKM. The CDR3 sequence is 16 residues long. The CDR3 is CASSPVDRSISYEQYF.

The V and J genes are TRBV7-9 and TRBJ2-1; the D gene TCRdb calls, TRBD2, cannot be checked with no DNA. Germline lookup yields CDR1 SEHNR and CDR2 FQNEAQ (reference sequence). The CDR3 consists of 15 residues. CDR3 loop: CASSLQAGVDNEQFF. Looking up the rest from reference TRBV7-9 and TRBJ2-1 gives the full variable domain: DTGVSQNPRHKITKRGQNVTFRCDPISEHNRLYWYRQTLGQGPEFLTYFQNEAQLEKSRLLSDRFSAERPKGSFSTLEIQRTEQGDSAMYLCASSLQAGVDNEQFFGPGTRLTVL.

The chain recombines TRBV5-1 with TRBJ2-1; TCRdb names TRBD2, which stays unverified in the absence of DNA. CDR1 is SGHRS and CDR2 is YFSETQ in the germline V gene. There are 18 residues in the CDR3. CDR3 residues: CASSLAASGTLRYNEQFF.

The chain carries TRBV29-1 and TRBJ2-1; checking the TCRdb D call of TRBD2 is not possible without DNA. The germline gives CDR1 SQVTM, CDR2 ANQGSEA. The CDR3 runs 15 residues. The chain's CDR3 is CSVGLGTSEENEQFF.

The gene calls are TRBV28 and TRBJ1-1. Germline CDR1 MDHEN, CDR2 SYDVKM. The CDR3 extends over 16 amino acids. The CDR3 loop reads CATIKVLGILNTEAFF.

The chain is built from TRBV7-9 and TRBJ1-1; the TCRdb call, TRBD1, lacks DNA for checking. The CDR3 consists of 15 residues. CDR1 is SEHNR and CDR2 is FQNEAQ in the germline V gene (reference sequence). The CDR3 is CASSMRQGTYTEAFF.

V gene TRBV11-2 combines with J gene TRBJ2-7; the D call of TRBD1 rests on TCRdb alone, since no DNA is present to check it. CDR1 SGHAT and CDR2 FQNNGV come from the germline V gene. This CDR3 comprises 13 residues. The CDR3 region is CASSGDRVYEQYF.

This chain connects TRBV12-3 or TRBV12-4 to TRBJ2-7; TCRdb lists TRBD1, though no DNA is available to test this call. The CDR3 spans 13 residues. CDR3 residues: CASSAGERYEQYF.

The chain has TRBV6-6 and TRBJ1-1; TCRdb selects TRBD1, and the lack of DNA leaves this call unchecked. The V gene's germline CDR1 is MNHNY and CDR2 SVGAGI (reference sequence). The CDR3 is made up of 15 amino acids. The CDR3 loop is CASSYSTGGNAEAFF.

This sequence joins TRBV7-9 and TRBJ1-5; TCRdb gives TRBD1 as the D gene, but with no DNA this cannot be confirmed. The CDR3 has 14 amino acids. The germline gives CDR1 SEHNR, CDR2 FQNEAQ (reference sequence). The CDR3 sequence is CASSTGFSNQPQHF.

The chain recombines TRBV20-1 with TRBJ2-3; TCRdb gives TRBD2 as the D gene, but with no DNA this cannot be confirmed. The CDR3 is made up of 14 amino acids. Germline CDR1 is DFQATT and CDR2 is SNEGSKA (reference sequence). The CDR3 here is CSAIGRLRTDTQYF.

The gene calls are TRBV14 and TRBJ2-1; TCRdb calls TRBD1, which cannot be checked without DNA. The V gene's germline CDR1 is SGHDN and CDR2 FVKESK. The CDR3 loop spans 14 amino acids. CDR3 in amino acids: CASSQDIEGNEQFF. Full variable domain (missing parts from reference TRBV14 and TRBJ2-1): EAGVTQFPSHSVIEKGQTVTLRCDPISGHDNLYWYRRVMGKEIKFLLHFVKESKQDESGMPNNRFLAERTGGTYSTLKVQPAELEDSGVYFCASSQDIEGNEQFFGPGTRLTVL.

The rearrangement joins TRBV5-6 to TRBJ2-3; as DNA is missing, the TRBD1 call by TCRdb cannot be tested. The CDR3 consists of 15 residues. CDR1 and CDR2 (germline): SGHDT, YYEEEE. The CDR3: CASTPGQGPQRPQYF. Variable domain in full (rest from reference TRBV5-6 and TRBJ2-3): DAGVTQSPTHLIKTRGQQVTLRCSPKSGHDTVSWYQQALGQGPQFIFQYYEEEERQRGNFPDRFSGHQFPNYSSELNVNALLLGDSALYLCASTPGQGPQRPQYFGPGTRLTVL.

The CDR3 is CASSQDFRGGGSQETQYF. The rearrangement uses TRBV4-3 and TRBJ2-5; the D gene TCRdb calls, TRBD1, cannot be checked with no DNA. Per germline, CDR1 LGHNA and CDR2 YSLEER. This CDR3 has 18 amino acids.

This chain joins TRBV29-1 and TRBJ1-3. CDR1 SQVTM and CDR2 ANQGSEA come from the germline V gene. The CDR3 totals 15 residues. This chain's CDR3 is CSVEDSSHSGNTIYF.

The chain joins TRBV5-1 to TRBJ2-1; TCRdb designates TRBD1, a call that cannot be tested without DNA. In germline, CDR1 is SGHRS, CDR2 YFSETQ. The CDR3 extends over 14 amino acids. CDR3 in amino acids: CASSLYREGNEQFF.

The gene calls are TRBV10-3 and TRBJ2-1; the TCRdb D gene call, TRBD2, has no DNA to confirm it. Germline CDR1 ENHRY, CDR2 SYGVKD. CDR3 length: 17 amino acids. CDR3 amino acids: CAISGFEREGLDNEQFF.

This chain links TRBV7-9 with TRBJ2-5; absent DNA, TCRdb's TRBD1 call cannot be checked. This CDR3 spans 13 amino acids. CDR1 SEHNR and CDR2 FQNEAQ come from the germline V gene (reference sequence). The CDR3 spells CASSFGGQETQYF.

V and J are TRBV4-1 and TRBJ2-6; the TCRdb D gene call, TRBD1, has no DNA to confirm it. Per germline, CDR1 MGHRA and CDR2 YSYEKL. CDR3 length: 17 amino acids. The CDR3 sequence: CASSPDSDYSGANVLTF.

The chain carries TRBV4-1 and TRBJ2-1; TCRdb picks TRBD2, but there is no DNA to check that call. Germline loops: CDR1 MGHRA, CDR2 YSYEKL. The CDR3 consists of 16 residues. The CDR3 is CASSQDRTSERHEQFF.

This sequence joins TRBV18 and TRBJ2-5; TCRdb picks TRBD1, but there is no DNA to check that call. Germline CDR1 is KGHSH and CDR2 is LQKENI. The CDR3 totals 17 residues. CDR3 sequence: CASSPPGTGGREETQYF.

The rearrangement joins TRBV7-3 to TRBJ2-3; TCRdb calls TRBD2, which cannot be checked without DNA. The CDR3 sequence is 15 residues long. Germline values: CDR1 SGHTA, CDR2 FQGTGA. The CDR3 protein is CASRPSGARTDTQYF.

The rearrangement uses TRBV27 and TRBJ2-7. Germline CDR1 reads MNHEY; CDR2 reads SMNVEV (reference sequence). There are 15 residues in the CDR3. CDR3 sequence: CASSPTGSWAYEQYF.

The rearrangement links TRBV4-2 to TRBJ2-1; the D call from TCRdb, TRBD1, cannot be confirmed without DNA. The CDR3 sequence is 15 residues long. Germline values: CDR1 LGHNA, CDR2 YNFKEQ. The CDR3 here is CASSQGGTGNNEQFF.

V usage is TRBV7-9 and J usage is TRBJ2-1; TCRdb returns TRBD1, unconfirmable since there is no DNA. The CDR3 spans 15 residues. Germline CDR1 and CDR2: SEHNR and FQNEAQ (reference sequence). Here the CDR3 reads CASSPPRGSYNEQFF. Variable domain in full (rest from reference TRBV7-9 and TRBJ2-1): DTGVSQNPRHKITKRGQNVTFRCDPISEHNRLYWYRQTLGQGPEFLTYFQNEAQLEKSRLLSDRFSAERPKGSFSTLEIQRTEQGDSAMYLCASSPPRGSYNEQFFGPGTRLTVL.

The chain employs TRBV14 and TRBJ2-1. Germline lookup yields CDR1 SGHDN and CDR2 FVKESK. The CDR3 is 13 amino acids. The CDR3 reads CASSYGPANEQFF.